One sample yielded the 20 T cell receptor beta chains listed below, sequenced in a study of blood T cell repertoires in COVID-19. The data were produced by immunoSEQ multiplex PCR, yet TCRdb's version contains in-frame clones alone and is incomplete. This sample has roughly 360,000 clones, with around four fifths found just once. Sequencing was carried out using PBMCs or T cells enriched from blood (not recorded which). The source of these receptors is a woman aged 45 to 65 who had recovered from COVID-19.

The chain has TRBV2 and TRBJ1-2; D remains ambiguous. Germline V CDR1 and CDR2: SNHLY, FYNNEI. Trimming removed 1 base from V and 6 bases from J, with 15 bases in between. This CDR3 is 15 amino acids long. CDR3 sequence reads: CASSEDSGRTHGYTF. The DNA for the CDR3 is TGTGCCAGCAGTGAAGATTCGGGGAGGACCCATGGCTACACCTTC. Full variable domain (outside the CDR3, taken from reference TRBV2 and TRBJ1-2): EPEVTQTPSHQVTQMGQEVILRCVPISNHLYFYWYRQILGQKVEFLVSFYNNEISEKSEIFDDQFSVERPDGSNFTLKIRSTKLEDSAMYFCASSEDSGRTHGYTFGSGTRLTVV.

The chain uses TRBV6-5 and TRBJ1-6; 7 nucleotides agree with TRBD1. The germline gives CDR1 MNHEY, CDR2 SVGAGI. The V and J ends lost 0 bases and 8 bases, in that order; junction bases with no gene match: 7. CDR3 length: 16 amino acids. The CDR3 bases are TGTGCCAGCAGTTACTCTTCCGGACAGGCGTATTCACCCCTCCACTTT. It is translated as CASSYSSGQAYSPLHF.

The chain is built from TRBV6-5 and TRBJ2-5, with D tentatively TRBD1 (5 bases). The CDR3 spans 13 residues. From germline, CDR1 is MNHEY and CDR2 SVGAGI. V lost 11 bases and J lost 5, with 18 bases in between. As DNA, the CDR3 is TGTGCCTCTAAGGCAGGGTTGGGGGAGACCCAGTACTTC. Translation gives CASKAGLGETQYF.

CDR3 residues: CASSYSASGGRLTFYEQYF. DNA for the CDR3: TGTGCCAGCAGTTACTCGGCTAGCGGGGGACGACTCACCTTCTACGAGCAGTACTTC. The chain recombines TRBV6-2 or TRBV6-3 with TRBJ2-7, with 10 nucleotides matching TRBD2. V dropped 0 bases and J dropped 3; count of bases not matched to a gene: 14. Germline CDR1 MNHEY, CDR2 SVGEGT. The CDR3 contains 19 residues.

J is TRBJ1-6 and V is TRBV6-4; D might be TRBD1 (5 bases). The germline CDR1 and CDR2 sequences are MRHNA and SNTAGT. V gave up 6 bases and J gave up 7 bases, with 13 bases separating them. The length of the CDR3 is 14 residues. CDR3 protein: CASRRGTRNSPLHF. The CDR3 nucleotides read TGTGCCAGCAGGCGGGGGACGAGGAATTCACCCCTCCACTTT.

This clone was observed a few times. The CDR3 sequence is CASGDRPPSDYGYTF. Written as DNA, the CDR3 is TGTGCCAGCGGGGACAGGCCCCCCTCAGACTATGGCTACACCTTC. The chain recombines TRBV2 with TRBJ1-2; TRBD1 matches 8 bases. Germline lookup yields CDR1 SNHLY and CDR2 FYNNEI. Trimming removed 8 bases from V and 3 bases from J; junction bases left unmatched: 11. This CDR3 contains 15 residues.

This chain links TRBV11-2 with TRBJ2-2; TRBD2 aligns across 9 bases. CDR3 length equals 16 residues. Germline-derived CDR1 and CDR2 are SGHAT and FQNNGV. Trimming at V came to 4 bases and at J to 5 bases, leaving 8 bases not matched to a gene. The CDR3 nucleotides read TGTGCCAGCAGCTCCCTGGGCGGGGGGGCAACCGGGGAGCTGTTTTTT. Its translation: CASSSLGGGATGELFF. Using reference TRBV11-2 and TRBJ2-2 for the parts outside the CDR3, the full variable domain is EAGVAQSPRYKIIEKRQSVAFWCNPISGHATLYWYQQILGQGPKLLIQFQNNGVVDDSQLPKDRFSAERLKGVDSTLKIQPAKLEDSAVYLCASSSLGGGATGELFFGEGSRLTVL.

The chain joins TRBV24-1 to TRBJ2-7, with a tentative D call TRBD1 (5 bases). Germline V lookup: CDR1 KGHDR, CDR2 SFDVKD. Trimming cost V 9 bases and J 1 base, with 12 bases left between them. This CDR3 contains 13 residues. CDR3 in amino acids: CATSDSFSYEQYF. The CDR3 DNA sequence: TGTGCCACCTCTGACAGTTTTTCCTACGAGCAGTACTTC.

The rearrangement uses TRBV19 and TRBJ2-7; 7 bases are a match to TRBD2. Unmatched junction bases numbered 9, after V lost 4 bases and J lost 3 bases. The CDR3 is made up of 15 amino acids. CDR1 is LNHDA, CDR2 SQIVND, per germline (reference sequence). Here the CDR3 DNA reads TGTGCCAGTAGTACCCCGGTAGCGGGTCACTACGAGCAGTACTTC. Protein product: CASSTPVAGHYEQYF.

V is TRBV28 and J is TRBJ1-5; D perhaps matches TRBD1 (5 bases). CDR1 MDHEN and CDR2 SYDVKM come from the germline V gene. The CDR3 runs 15 residues. Trimming took off 2 bases at V and 0 bases at J, with 8 bases between the two ends. CDR3 residues: CASSLRGGSNQPQHF. DNA for the CDR3: TGTGCCAGCAGTTTAAGGGGAGGTAGCAATCAGCCCCAGCATTTT.

V is TRBV4-2 and J is TRBJ2-7; D may be TRBD2 (6 bases). Germline CDR1 reads LGHNA; CDR2 reads YNFKEQ. CDR3 size: 17 residues. Trimming pared 0 bases from V and 1 base from J, leaving 16 bases between. The CDR3 region has the DNA TGTGCCAGCAGCCAAGATTCGAGCGGGTGGGGGTCCTACGAGCAGTACTTC. Translation: CASSQDSSGWGSYEQYF.

The chain has TRBV7-2 and TRBJ1-1; no definite D call. Trimming cost V 1 base and J 2 bases, with 5 bases left between them. Germline V gene data show CDR1 as SGHTA and CDR2 as FQGNSA. The CDR3 spans 13 residues. The CDR3: CASSLVINTEAFF. The CDR3 DNA is TGTGCCAGCAGCTTAGTAATCAACACTGAAGCTTTCTTT.

This chain joins TRBV27 and TRBJ2-3; 8 nucleotides match TRBD2. V trimming: 9 bases; J trimming: 0 bases; junction bases outside the gene matches: 11. Looked up from germline, CDR1 is MNHEY and CDR2 is SMNVEV (reference sequence). The CDR3 has 16 residues. The CDR3 DNA is TGTGCCAGTGCGGAGCGGGGGCCTGGTAGCACAGATACGCAGTATTTT. It yields the protein CASAERGPGSTDTQYF.

This chain uses TRBV6-1 with TRBJ1-1; D unclear. The V end was cut by 1 base, the J end by 5 bases, with 14 bases between. Germline V gene data show CDR1 as MNHNS and CDR2 as SASEGT. The CDR3 length is 15 residues. The CDR3 coding sequence is TGTGCCAGCAGTGAAGTCGGGTGGTCGGGGACTGAAGCTTTCTTT. It yields the protein CASSEVGWSGTEAFF.

The chain joins TRBV21-1 to TRBJ1-2. TRBV21-1 is assigned pseudogene status. This CDR3 is built from 11 residues. CDR3 DNA: TGTGCCCCCTCTGCGTTTTATGGCTACACCTTC. It specifies CAPSAFYGYTF.

The rearrangement links TRBV5-4 to TRBJ2-2; maybe TRBD1 (5 bases). This CDR3 spans 16 amino acids. Looked up from germline, CDR1 is SGHNT and CDR2 is YYREEE (reference sequence). V was pared by 0 bases and J by 2 bases, with 11 bases between. The CDR3 is CASSLGGSSNTGELFF. DNA of the CDR3: TGTGCCAGCAGCTTGGGGGGCTCGTCCAACACCGGGGAGCTGTTTTTT.

This rearrangement joins TRBV7-2 to TRBJ2-7, with TRBD2 matching 10 bases. CDR1 SGHTA and CDR2 FQGNSA come from the germline V gene. CDR3 length equals 16 residues. Losses at the gene ends were 5 bases for V and 4 bases for J; bases not matched to a gene: 11. CDR3 in DNA: TGTGCCAGCAGCCGCGCCCCGGGACTAGCGAGTTACGAGCAGTACTTC. Translated: CASSRAPGLASYEQYF.

This rearrangement joins TRBV4-3 to TRBJ1-2; 9 positions match TRBD1. Trimming took 0 bases from V and 8 from J; bases not matched to a gene: 7. The V gene's germline CDR1 is LGHNA and CDR2 YSLEER. This CDR3 spans 15 amino acids. CDR3 region: CASSQEGGTGHGYTF. As DNA, the CDR3 is TGCGCCAGCAGCCAAGAGGGGGGGACAGGGCACGGCTACACCTTC.

This clone was recorded a few times. The chain combines TRBV3-1 (or the pseudogene TRBV3-2) with TRBJ2-7; 8 nucleotides agree with TRBD2. Trimming removed 5 bases from V and 2 bases from J; junction bases left unmatched: 5. The length of the CDR3 is 14 residues. The germline V gene encodes CDR1 LGHDT and CDR2 YNNKEL (reference sequence). CDR3 sequence (DNA): TGTGCCAGCAGCGATCGGGGGGGACCCTACGAGCAGTACTTC. Translation: CASSDRGGPYEQYF.

The chain carries TRBV18 and TRBJ2-7; maybe TRBD1 (5 bases). Trimming shortened V by 3 bases and J by 3 bases, and 15 bases separated the two germline ends. Germline V gene data show CDR1 as KGHSH and CDR2 as LQKENI. CDR3 length: 15 residues. In DNA form, the CDR3 reads TGTGCCAGCTCACCGCCAGGGTGGAATGACTACGAGCAGTACTTC. Protein product: CASSPPGWNDYEQYF. The complete variable domain, with remaining parts taken from reference TRBV18 and TRBJ2-7, reads NAGVMQNPRHLVRRRGQEARLRCSPMKGHSHVYWYRQLPEEGLKFMVYLQKENIIDESGMPKERFSAEFPKEGPSILRIQQVVRGDSAAYFCASSPPGWNDYEQYFGPGTRLTVT.